The 8 T cell receptor beta chains below come from one sample, sequenced in a study of T-cell memory formation after mild COVID-19. From the 5' RACE reads, TCRdb called clonotypes with MiXCR, one entry per CDR3 protein. The sample carries 85,000 to 130,000 distinct CDR3 sequences, more than 9.5% recorded once. Sequencing used PBMCs or a T cell subset sorted from them (not recorded which). The receptors were sampled from a man in his late teens or twenties who had mild COVID-19 (a few samples of this study predate the infection). Cell type and time point are not known.

This clonotype has only a few counts. The genes are TRBV28 and TRBJ2-7; D gene unclear. CDR1 MDHEN and CDR2 SYDVKM come from the germline V gene. Trimming stripped 5 bases from V and 4 bases from J, with 12 bases between. The CDR3 is 13 residues long. The CDR3, as DNA: TGTGCCAGCAGTCCCATTGGCCAATACGAGCAGTACGTC. Protein: CASSPIGQYEQYV.

This sequence joins TRBV27 and TRBJ2-5, with a tentative D call TRBD2 (5 bases). V was trimmed by 4 bases and J by 5 bases, leaving 14 bases between them. The CDR3 is 14 amino acids. Germline loops: CDR1 MNHEY, CDR2 SMNVEV (reference sequence). CDR3 sequence (DNA): TGTGCCAGCAGTTCCCCGGGGTGGAGTGAGACCCAGTACTTC. This encodes CASSSPGWSETQYF.

This clonotype was picked up a small number of times. This CDR3 is CASSQLDLYNEQFF. CDR3 DNA sequence: TGCGCCAGCAGTCAGCTCGATCTTTACAATGAGCAGTTCTTC. This sequence joins TRBV5-1 and TRBJ2-1; the D is unclear. The CDR3 consists of 14 residues. Trimming took off 5 bases at V and 4 bases at J, with 13 bases between the two ends. Germline-derived CDR1 and CDR2 are SGHRS and YFSETQ. Full variable domain (missing parts from reference TRBV5-1 and TRBJ2-1): KAGVTQTPRYLIKTRGQQVTLSCSPISGHRSVSWYQQTPGQGLQFLFEYFSETQRNKGNFPGRFSGRQFSNSRSEMNVSTLELGDSALYLCASSQLDLYNEQFFGPGTRLTVL.

This clonotype has more than one count but fewer than ten. The J gene is TRBJ1-2, the V gene TRBV29-1; D perhaps matches TRBD1 (6 bases). From germline, CDR1 is SQVTM and CDR2 ANQGSEA. There are 14 residues in the CDR3. With 1 base removed from V and 3 bases from J, the gap between germline ends came to 12 bases. Here the CDR3 DNA reads TGCAGCGTTGAAGCGGCAGGGGATTACTATGGCTACACCTTC. It encodes CSVEAAGDYYGYTF. Full variable domain (outside the CDR3, taken from reference TRBV29-1 and TRBJ1-2): SAVISQKPSRDICQRGTSLTIQCQVDSQVTMMFWYRQQPGQSLTLIATANQGSEATYESGFVIDKFPISRPNLTFSTLTVSNMSPEDSSIYLCSVEAAGDYYGYTFGSGTRLTVV.

This clonotype has just a few counts. This rearrangement joins TRBV4-2 to TRBJ2-1, with D unresolved. V lost 4 bases, J lost 10 bases, and 8 bases lay in between. The CDR3 runs to 11 residues. Looked up from germline, CDR1 is LGHNA and CDR2 is YNFKEQ. CDR3 sequence: CASSLGMEQFF. The CDR3 DNA reads TGTGCCAGCAGCCTAGGAATGGAGCAGTTCTTC.

CDR3 protein: CASSEGTGGYYEQYV. The CDR3 nucleotides are TGTGCCAGCAGTGAAGGGACAGGGGGCTACTACGAGCAGTACGTC. V is TRBV28 and J is TRBJ2-7, with TRBD1 matching over 12 bases. J gave up 3 bases and V 5 bases, and 5 bases lay outside the gene matches. The germline V gene encodes CDR1 MDHEN and CDR2 SYDVKM. The CDR3 is 15 residues long.

This chain links TRBV10-2 with TRBJ2-3; D gene uncertain. V lost 7 bases, J lost 4 bases, and 21 bases lay in between. This CDR3 region has 16 residues. CDR1 is WSHSY and CDR2 is SAAADI in the germline V gene. CDR3 sequence (DNA): TGCGCCAGCATACGTGGGCCTCACAGCGTTCCAGATACGCAGTATTTT. Its protein product is CASIRGPHSVPDTQYF.

This clonotype was detected ten times or more. V is TRBV13 and J is TRBJ2-7, with TRBD2 as a possible D gene (5 bases). This CDR3 has 15 residues. V lost 0 bases and J lost 2, with 11 bases in between. CDR1 and CDR2 (germline): PRHDT, FYEKMQ (reference sequence). The CDR3 here is CASSLGPGDTYEQYF. Written as DNA, the CDR3 is TGTGCCAGCAGCTTAGGACCCGGGGATACCTACGAGCAGTACTTC.